This T cell receptor beta chain was observed in a study of T-cell reconstitution after alpha-beta-depleted transplantation in children (dated by TCRdb to about 2016). Background for the entire study: The study quantitatively tracked T-cell immune reconstitution after TCRalphabeta/CD19-depleted allogeneic hematopoietic cell transplantation in children using TCR repertoire profiling.

Read against the paper, the sample's treatment or condition label means: allogeneic hematopoietic cell transplantation with graft depleted of TCRalphabeta T cells and CD19 B cells. TCRalphabeta/CD19-depleted allogeneic hematopoietic cell grafts were given to the transplant recipients, all of whom were children. Study-wide conclusions, independent of this receptor: The apparently early alphabetaT-cell count recovery about two months after transplant was reportedly dependent on only several hundred rapidly expanded clones derived from non-depleted graft cells. In some patients, high TCRbeta diversity at day 60 was attributed to recipient T cells and intrathymic progenitors that had survived conditioning. Hyperexpanded clone frequencies declined over subsequent months; after one year, T-cell counts and TCRbeta diversity were mostly attributed to newly produced T cells.

Including cysteine and phenylalanine, the CDR3 has 17 amino acids. This entry keeps only the CDR3 DNA: 51 bases, framed from base 1. CDR1 LGHNA and CDR2 YSLEER are derived from the germline V gene. Relative to germline, V is missing 0 bases and J is missing 9 bases, with 12 bases of the junction outside any gene match. The library was made by PCR. The sequencing machine was an Illumina HiSeq 2500. Molecular barcoding was employed in the preparation of TCR libraries, with unique molecular identifiers being used to normalize TCRbeta repertoire quantification. Through fastp at Q25 and MiXCR, TCRdb rebuilt clones from the public reads, retaining in-frame beta chains. Identical CDR3 proteins give one entry, which carries the most common genes and DNA. The sample contains about 300,000 distinct CDR3 sequences, about 9.5% of them found a single time. Around 7.6% of the sample rests with the top ten. This clonotype was observed a handful of times. No cognate antigen has been identified for it. Per-base quality was not reported, and no clone a single base away is much larger than it.

Here the sequenced sample was PBMCs, taken before TCRalphabeta/CD19-depleted stem cell transplant. This receptor was taken from a boy under two years old with acute myeloid leukemia, due to receive a stem cell transplant. The sequence is built from TRBV4-3 and TRBJ2-1; a stretch of 9 junction bases matches TRBD1. The DNA is TGCGCCAGCAGCCAAGAGGGGGACAGGGAATGGGCATCTGAGCAGTTCTTC. Translated, this gives CASSQEGDREWASEQFF.